This T cell receptor beta chain emerged from a study of CD8 T cells in ankylosing spondylitis. Only a few counts were recorded for this clonotype. Its antigen is currently unknown. Making use of molecular barcodes, quantitative 5'-RACE generated TCR beta libraries. One entry per CDR3 protein results from TCRdb running MiXCR on the 5' RACE reads. The sample shows 350,000 to 450,000 distinct CDR3 sequences, 20% to 25% of them seen only once. The ends were cut back, 6 bases at V and 6 bases at J, with 12 bases in the middle. CDR3 length: 13 residues. The study's findings and limits: Ankylosing spondylitis blood appeared to carry a characteristic TCR beta motif of roughly 8 highly homologous variants. Several of the motif variants were reported before in synovial fluid and blood from reactive arthritis.

The clonotype was recovered from a male donor with ankylosing spondylitis or in good health (not recorded which). Sequenced sample: blood, either unsorted or a sorted T cell fraction (not recorded which). The rearrangement uses TRBV12-3 or TRBV12-4 and TRBJ2-1, with D uncertain. The CDR3 is CASSPPDFNEQFF. The CDR3 DNA follows: TGTGCCAGCAGCCCTCCTGACTTCAATGAGCAGTTCTTC.